The text below deals with one T cell receptor (beta chain). Random hexamers were used to reverse transcribe an amount of about 0.45 to 1 ug RNA. The method of amplification for TCR beta CDR3 was immunoSEQ multiplex PCR, covering 54 Vbeta and 13 Jbeta. TCRdb used MiXCR to reprocess the immunoSEQ multiplex PCR reads, holding one entry per CDR3 protein. The table has just over 150,000 distinct CDR3 sequences, around 95% seen once. This sample stems from a study of CD8 T cells in Susac syndrome. The study sequenced TCR beta in blood CD8+ and CD4+ T cells. The CDR3 runs 15 residues. V was clipped by 1 base and J by 7 bases, with 16 bases between them. Germline V gene sequence: CDR1 LNHDA, CDR2 SQIVND (reference sequence).

The chain employs TRBV19 and TRBJ1-1, with a tentative D call TRBD1 (5 bases). The source of this sequence is a human donor with multiple sclerosis. Sequencing input: CD8+ T cells from PBMCs. CDR3 region: CASSIGWGTSHEAFF. The CDR3 DNA follows: TGTGCCAGTAGTATAGGATGGGGGACTTCCCATGAAGCTTTCTTT.